This TCR beta chain was identified during a study of technical replicates of blood from a few donors. This table comes from immunoSEQ multiplex PCR, and its TCRdb copy is limited to in-frame clones, with some not included. In the table there are approximately 79,000 clones, around 92% of which are singletons. V gave up 2 bases and J gave up 7 bases; unmatched junction bases: 3. The CDR3 is made up of 15 amino acids. From germline, CDR1 is SGHTA and CDR2 FQGTGA. Material for sequencing was T cells isolated from PBMCs. The rearrangement links TRBV7-3 to TRBJ2-5; TRBD2 aligns across 14 bases. The sequence was collected from a human donor in good health. The CDR3 loop reads CASSLGLAGGGTQYF. In DNA form, the CDR3 reads TGTGCCAGCAGCTTAGGACTAGCGGGAGGTGGGACCCAGTACTTC.